This T cell receptor beta chain is drawn from a study of T-cell reconstitution after alpha-beta-depleted transplantation in children. The germline gives CDR1 SEHNR, CDR2 FQNEAQ (reference sequence). The CDR3 runs 15 residues. V lost 5 bases, J lost 4 bases, and 15 bases lay in between. For TCRbeta, the library was prepared with unique molecular identifiers. TCRdb reanalysed the PCR reads using MiXCR and keeps one entry per CDR3 protein. Among about 420,000 distinct CDR3 sequences listed, under 20% were seen once. This clonotype was detected many times. Antigen unknown. Whole-study results and caveats: Expanded graft clones, several hundred of them, were reportedly the source of alpha-beta T cells about two months after transplant.

This clonotype originated in a boy under two years old who had a stem cell transplant for Wiskott-Aldrich syndrome, so the T cells may come from the graft donor. The material was PBMCs, mostly from graft donor cells, obtained 360 days after TCRalphabeta/CD19-depleted stem cell transplant. The rearrangement uses TRBV7-9 and TRBJ2-1; tentative D call: TRBD2 (5 bases). DNA of the CDR3: TGTGCCAGCAGCCAGCACGGAGGCCTTTACAATGAGCAGTTCTTC. Translating it yields CASSQHGGLYNEQFF. The complete variable domain, with remaining parts taken from reference TRBV7-9 and TRBJ2-1, reads DTGVSQNPRHKITKRGQNVTFRCDPISEHNRLYWYRQTLGQGPEFLTYFQNEAQLEKSRLLSDRFSAERPKGSFSTLEIQRTEQGDSAMYLCASSQHGGLYNEQFFGPGTRLTVL.